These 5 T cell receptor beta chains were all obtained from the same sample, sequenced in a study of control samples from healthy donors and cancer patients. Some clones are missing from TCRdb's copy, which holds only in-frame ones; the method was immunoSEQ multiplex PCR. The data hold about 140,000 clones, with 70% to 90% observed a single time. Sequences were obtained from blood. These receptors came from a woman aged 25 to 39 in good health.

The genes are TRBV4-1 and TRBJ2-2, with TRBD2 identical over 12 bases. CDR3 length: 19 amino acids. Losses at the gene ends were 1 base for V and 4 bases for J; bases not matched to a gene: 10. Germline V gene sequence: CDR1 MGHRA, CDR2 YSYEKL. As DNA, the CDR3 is TGCGCCAGCAGCCAAGCAGGGGCTAGCGGGAGGGTGGGCACCGGGGAGCTGTTTTTT. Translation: CASSQAGASGRVGTGELFF.

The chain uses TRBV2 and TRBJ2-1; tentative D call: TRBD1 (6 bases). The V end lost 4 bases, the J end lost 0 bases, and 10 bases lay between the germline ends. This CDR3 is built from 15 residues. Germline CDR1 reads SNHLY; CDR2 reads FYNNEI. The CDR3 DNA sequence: TGTGCCAGCAGTGGACTGACAGGCTCCTACAATGAGCAGTTCTTC. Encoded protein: CASSGLTGSYNEQFF.

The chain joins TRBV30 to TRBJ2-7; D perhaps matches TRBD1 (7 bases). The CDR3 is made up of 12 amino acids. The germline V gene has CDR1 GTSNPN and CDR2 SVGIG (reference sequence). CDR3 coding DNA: TGTGCGTTGGGGGCAGGGGGGTACGAGCAGTACTTC. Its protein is CALGAGGYEQYF.

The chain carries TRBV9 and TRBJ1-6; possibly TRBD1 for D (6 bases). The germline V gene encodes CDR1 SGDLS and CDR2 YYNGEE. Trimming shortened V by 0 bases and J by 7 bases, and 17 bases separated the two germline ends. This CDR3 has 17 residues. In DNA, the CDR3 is TGTGCCAGCAGCGTAGGAGAGGAGGGGGAACGAAATTCACCCCTCCACTTT. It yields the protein CASSVGEEGERNSPLHF.

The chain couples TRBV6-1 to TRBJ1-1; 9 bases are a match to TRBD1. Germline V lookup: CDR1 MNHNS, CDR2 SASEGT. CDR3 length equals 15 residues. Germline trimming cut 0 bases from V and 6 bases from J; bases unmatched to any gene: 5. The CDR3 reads CASSEAWDRVAEAFF. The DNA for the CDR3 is TGTGCCAGCAGTGAAGCGTGGGACAGGGTCGCTGAAGCTTTCTTT.